This T cell receptor beta chain comes out of a study of CD8 T cells in Susac syndrome. Random hexamers were used to reverse transcribe the RNA input (about 0.5 to 1 ug). A multiplex approach, immunoSEQ multiplex PCR, amplified TCR beta CDR3 across 54 Vbeta and 13 Jbeta. In TCRdb, the immunoSEQ multiplex PCR reads were re-called with MiXCR into one record per CDR3 protein. The data hold a few hundred thousand distinct CDR3 sequences, with approximately 91% observed a single time. Trimming stripped 2 bases from V and 6 bases from J, with 12 bases between. CDR1 and CDR2 from the germline V gene are SGHNT and YYREEE (reference sequence). The CDR3 runs 14 residues.

The material sequenced was CD8+ T cells from PBMCs. The chain links TRBV5-4 to TRBJ1-5, with D perhaps TRBD1 (6 bases). The origin of this receptor is a human donor with multiple sclerosis. This CDR3 reads CASSFRQAVQPQHF. CDR3 in DNA: TGTGCCAGCAGCTTTCGACAGGCTGTTCAGCCCCAGCATTTT.